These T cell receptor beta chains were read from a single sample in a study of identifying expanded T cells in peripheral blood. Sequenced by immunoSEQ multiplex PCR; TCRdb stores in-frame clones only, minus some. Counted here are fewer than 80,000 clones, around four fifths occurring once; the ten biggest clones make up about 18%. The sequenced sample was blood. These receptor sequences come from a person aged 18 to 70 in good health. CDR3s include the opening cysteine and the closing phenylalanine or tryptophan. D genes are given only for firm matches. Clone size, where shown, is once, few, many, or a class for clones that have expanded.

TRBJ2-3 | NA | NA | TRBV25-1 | CASSERAERGDTQYF | TGTGCCAGCAGTGAACGGGCCGAGAGGGGAGATACGCAGTATTTT
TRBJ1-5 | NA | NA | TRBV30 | CAWSARGGSNQPQHF | TGTGCCTGGAGTGCCCGGGGAGGGAGCAATCAGCCCCAGCATTTT
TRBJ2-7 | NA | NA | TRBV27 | CASSQAGEGFYEQYF | TGTGCCAGCAGTCAGGCAGGGGAGGGGTTCTACGAGCAGTACTTC
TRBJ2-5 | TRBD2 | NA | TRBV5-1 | CASSPGEGGGETQYF | TGCGCCAGCAGCCCCGGGGAGGGTGGAGGAGAGACCCAGTACTTC
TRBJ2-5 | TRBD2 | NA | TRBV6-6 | CASSSPTSGWGETQYF | TGTGCCAGCAGTTCCCCGACTAGCGGTTGGGGAGAGACCCAGTACTTC
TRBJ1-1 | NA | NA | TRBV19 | CASSIKGTLDTEAFF | TGTGCCAGTAGTATAAAAGGGACTTTGGACACTGAAGCTTTCTTT
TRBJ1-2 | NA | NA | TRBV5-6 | CASSSDGNYGYTF | TGTGCCAGCAGTTCTGACGGGAACTATGGCTACACCTTC
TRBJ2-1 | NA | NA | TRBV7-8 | CASSLLGYLMGEQFF | TGTGCCAGCAGCTTATTGGGCTACCTAATGGGGGAGCAGTTCTTC
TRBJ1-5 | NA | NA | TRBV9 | CASSVVLVRESNQPQHF | TGTGCCAGCAGCGTAGTTCTGGTGAGGGAAAGCAATCAGCCCCAGCATTTT
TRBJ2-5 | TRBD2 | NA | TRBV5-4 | CASSRTSGVGGTQYF | TGTGCCAGCAGCCGGACTAGCGGGGTGGGTGGGACCCAGTACTTC
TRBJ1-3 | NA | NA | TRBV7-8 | CASSYGPAAGNTIYF | TGTGCCAGCAGCTACGGACCCGCGGCGGGAAACACCATATATTTT
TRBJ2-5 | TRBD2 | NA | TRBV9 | CASSAFGTSGQETQYF | TGTGCCAGCAGCGCCTTCGGGACTAGCGGCCAAGAGACCCAGTACTTC
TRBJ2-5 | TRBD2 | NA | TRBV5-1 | CASSYGTSGSKETQYF | TGCGCCAGCAGCTATGGGACTAGCGGGAGCAAGGAGACCCAGTACTTC
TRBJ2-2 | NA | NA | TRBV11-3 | CASSSVSVELFF | TGTGCCAGCAGCTCCGTTTCGGTGGAGCTGTTTTTT
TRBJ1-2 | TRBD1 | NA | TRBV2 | CASTPGQGPYGYTF | TGTGCCAGCACCCCGGGACAGGGACCATATGGCTACACCTTC
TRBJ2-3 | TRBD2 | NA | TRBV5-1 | CASSLSGSSGARTDTQYF | TGCGCCAGCAGCCTGAGTGGGAGCAGCGGGGCCCGCACAGATACGCAGTATTTT
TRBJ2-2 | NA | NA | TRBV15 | CATSLAVNTGELFF | TGTGCCACCAGCTTGGCAGTGAACACCGGGGAGCTGTTTTTT
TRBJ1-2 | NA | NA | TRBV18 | CASSIILRGRKGQAGYTF | TGTGCCAGCTCAATAATACTCAGGGGCCGCAAGGGGCAAGCTGGCTACACCTTC
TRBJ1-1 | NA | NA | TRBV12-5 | CASGLRWQTNTEAFF | TGTGCTAGTGGTTTGCGGTGGCAGACTAACACTGAAGCTTTCTTT
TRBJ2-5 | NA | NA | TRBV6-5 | CASSNPSGPQYF | TGTGCCAGCAGCAACCCTTCCGGGCCACAGTACTTC
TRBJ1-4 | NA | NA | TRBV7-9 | CASSPGRSNEKLFF | TGTGCCAGCAGCCCCGGCAGATCTAATGAAAAACTGTTTTTT
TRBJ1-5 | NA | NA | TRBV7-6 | CASSLTASNQPQHF | TGTGCCAGCAGCTTAACCGCGTCAAATCAGCCCCAGCATTTT
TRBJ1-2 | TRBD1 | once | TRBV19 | CASSKDRGVYGYTF | TGTGCCAGTAGTAAGGACAGGGGCGTTTATGGCTACACCTTC
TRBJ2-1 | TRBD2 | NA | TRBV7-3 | CASSLGLAVNNEQFF | TGTGCCAGCAGCCTGGGACTAGCGGTGAACAATGAGCAGTTCTTC
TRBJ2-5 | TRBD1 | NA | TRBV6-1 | CASKPGQGRVETQYF | TGTGCCAGCAAGCCGGGACAGGGGCGAGTAGAGACCCAGTACTTC
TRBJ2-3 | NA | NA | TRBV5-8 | CASSVSRTGSTDTQYF | TGTGCCAGCAGCGTCTCTAGAACGGGGAGCACAGATACGCAGTATTTT
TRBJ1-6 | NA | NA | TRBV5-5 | CASSHEPNYNSPLHF | TGTGCCAGCAGCCATGAACCAAACTATAATTCACCCCTCCACTTT
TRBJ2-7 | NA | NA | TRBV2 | CASRVGLLLPYEQYF | TGTGCCAGCAGGGTGGGACTCCTGCTCCCCTACGAGCAGTACTTC
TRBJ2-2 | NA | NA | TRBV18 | CASSPPSTGTNTGELFF | TGTGCCAGCTCACCACCGTCAACAGGGACGAACACCGGGGAGCTGTTTTTT
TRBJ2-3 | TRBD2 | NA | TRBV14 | CASSPGLDVGDTQYF | TGTGCCAGCAGCCCGGGACTAGACGTCGGGGATACGCAGTATTTT
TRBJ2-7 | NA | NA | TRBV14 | CASSQVRGHEQYF | TGTGCCAGCAGCCAAGTACGGGGACACGAGCAGTACTTC
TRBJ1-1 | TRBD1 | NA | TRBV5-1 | CASSSRQGKTEAFF | TGCGCCAGCAGCTCACGACAGGGTAAAACTGAAGCTTTCTTT
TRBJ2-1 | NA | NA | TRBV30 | CAWSVSSRTDRFKFGQFF | TGTGCCTGGAGTGTAAGTAGCAGGACGGACAGATTTAAATTCGGGCAGTTCTTC
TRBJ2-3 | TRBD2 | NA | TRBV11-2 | CASSLVLAGAEDTQYF | TGTGCCAGCAGCTTAGTGCTAGCGGGGGCGGAAGATACGCAGTATTTT
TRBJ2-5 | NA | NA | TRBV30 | CAWSVDDQETQYF | TGTGCCTGGAGTGTAGACGACCAAGAGACCCAGTACTTC
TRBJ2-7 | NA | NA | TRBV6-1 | CASSEASVGTYEQYF | TGTGCCAGCAGTGAAGCATCCGTCGGAACCTACGAGCAGTACTTC
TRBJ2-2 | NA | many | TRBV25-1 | CASSVVHTGELFF | TGTGCCAGCAGTGTAGTCCATACCGGGGAGCTGTTTTTT
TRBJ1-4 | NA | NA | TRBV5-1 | CASSTGGQNEKLFF | TGCGCCAGCAGCACTGGAGGACAGAATGAAAAACTGTTTTTT
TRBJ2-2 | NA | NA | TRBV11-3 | CASSLRRATGELFF | TGTGCCAGCAGCTTAAGGCGGGCCACCGGGGAGCTGTTTTTT
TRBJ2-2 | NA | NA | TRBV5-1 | CASSFNRVGSGELFF | TGCGCCAGCAGCTTTAACAGGGTAGGGTCCGGGGAGCTGTTTTTT
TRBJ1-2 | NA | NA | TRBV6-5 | CASSYPRGDGYTF | TGTGCCAGCAGTTACCCCCGGGGCGATGGCTACACCTTC
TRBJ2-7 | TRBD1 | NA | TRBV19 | CASSVSGQGAYEQYF | TGTGCCAGTAGTGTGTCGGGACAGGGGGCCTACGAGCAGTACTTC
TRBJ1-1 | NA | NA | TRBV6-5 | CASSDTENTEAFF | TGTGCCAGCAGTGACACCGAAAACACTGAAGCTTTCTTT
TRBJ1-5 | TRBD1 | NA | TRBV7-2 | CASSAQGSNQPQHF | TGTGCCAGCAGCGCACAGGGGAGCAATCAGCCCCAGCATTTT
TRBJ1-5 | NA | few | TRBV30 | CAWSVSGGNQPQHF | TGTGCCTGGAGTGTCTCAGGAGGTAATCAGCCCCAGCATTTT
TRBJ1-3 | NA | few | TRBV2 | CASSVGGSGNTIYF | TGTGCCAGCAGTGTCGGCGGCTCTGGAAACACCATATATTTT
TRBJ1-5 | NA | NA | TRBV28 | CASSLLLFKGNQPQHF | TGTGCCAGCAGTTTATTGCTCTTTAAGGGCAATCAGCCCCAGCATTTT